The 24 T cell receptor beta chains below all came from one sample that was sequenced in a study of cytomegalovirus exposure and HLA in healthy donors. Amplification used 60 Vbeta primers and 13 Jbeta primers. This table comes from immunoSEQ multiplex PCR, and its TCRdb copy is limited to in-frame clones, with some not included. The sample lists 95,000 to 150,000 clones; 15% were seen once. The sequencing input was PBMCs. The receptor set was obtained from a young woman in good health and CMV-seronegative.

The V and J genes are TRBV18 and TRBJ1-5; TRBD1 is a possible D gene (5 bases). V was clipped by 1 base and J by 4 bases, with 14 bases between them. CDR1 and CDR2 from the germline V gene are KGHSH and LQKENI. The CDR3 contains 16 residues. This CDR3 reads CASSPLPQGINQPQHF. CDR3 bases: TGTGCCAGCTCACCACTGCCCCAGGGAATAAATCAGCCCCAGCATTTT.

A few counts support this clone. The chain has TRBV13 and TRBJ2-1; tentative D call: TRBD2 (6 bases). The CDR3 contains 14 residues. V was cut by 7 bases and J by 6 bases, with 16 bases left in between. Germline V gene lookup returns CDR1 PRHDT and CDR2 FYEKMQ (reference sequence). The CDR3 sequence is CASTDFGGANEQFF. In DNA form, the CDR3 reads TGTGCCAGCACCGATTTCGGGGGAGCCAATGAGCAGTTCTTC.

The rearrangement joins TRBV15 to TRBJ1-3, with TRBD1 matching over 8 bases. V shed 3 bases, J shed 4 bases, and the junction held 17 bases outside the gene matches. CDR1 LNHNV and CDR2 YYDKDF come from the germline V gene (reference sequence). The length of the CDR3 is 19 residues. CDR3 residues: CATSRPSGTGLLGGNTIYF. The CDR3 DNA reads as TGTGCCACCAGCAGGCCGTCGGGGACAGGACTTCTTGGAGGAAACACCATATATTTT.

The chain uses TRBV6-6 and TRBJ1-4; D call uncertain. CDR1 is MNHNY and CDR2 is SVGAGI in the germline V gene (reference sequence). The CDR3 has 15 amino acids. Trimming cost V 2 bases and J 7 bases, with 14 bases left between them. The CDR3 spells CASSYEGRMGEKLFF. CDR3 in DNA: TGTGCCAGCAGTTACGAGGGCAGAATGGGTGAAAAACTGTTTTTT.

This chain links TRBV4-2 with TRBJ2-7; TRBD2 agrees at 11 bases. V shed 3 bases and J 5 bases; nucleotides not matched to a gene: 9. The CDR3 has 16 amino acids. Per the germline V gene, CDR1 is LGHNA and CDR2 is YNFKEQ. The CDR3 here is CASSHTLAGVKNEQYF. The DNA for the CDR3 is TGTGCCAGCAGCCATACACTAGCGGGAGTAAAGAACGAGCAGTACTTC.

The chain couples TRBV9 to TRBJ2-1, with D tentatively TRBD1 (5 bases). The germline V gene encodes CDR1 SGDLS and CDR2 YYNGEE. V lost 4 bases and J 3 bases, leaving 17 bases between the germline ends. The CDR3 length is 16 residues. The CDR3 DNA sequence: TGTGCCAGCAGCTCCCTGACACAGGCTTACTACAATGAGCAGTTCTTC. It yields the protein CASSSLTQAYYNEQFF.

This clone was seen a handful of times. The V gene is TRBV9, the J gene TRBJ1-2; 7 nucleotides agree with TRBD1. J lost 3 bases, V lost 0 bases, and 5 bases had no gene match. The CDR3 loop spans 15 amino acids. Germline CDR1 and CDR2: SGDLS and YYNGEE. Written as DNA, the CDR3 is TGTGCCAGCAGCGTAGATGTAGGGGGCGACTATGGCTACACCTTC. This gives the protein CASSVDVGGDYGYTF.

This CDR3 reads CASSTGTGLYEQYF. CDR3 in DNA: TGTGCCAGCAGTACCGGGACAGGGCTCTACGAGCAGTACTTC. The genes are TRBV6-5 and TRBJ2-7, with TRBD1 identical over 9 bases. Germline CDR1 and CDR2: MNHEY and SVGAGI. The V segment lost 5 bases and the J segment 3 bases; nucleotides outside the gene matches: 5. The CDR3 loop spans 14 amino acids.

The rearrangement links TRBV6-1 to TRBJ1-1; D is unresolved. With 2 bases removed from V and 1 base from J, the gap between germline ends came to 8 bases. The CDR3 sequence is 14 residues long. Per germline, CDR1 MNHNS and CDR2 SASEGT. The CDR3: CASSENFWNTEAFF. The CDR3, as DNA: TGTGCCAGCAGTGAAAACTTTTGGAACACTGAAGCTTTCTTT.

This clone was seen a few times. The CDR3 spells CASSLGQETYEQYF. For the CDR3, the DNA is TGTGCCAGCAGTCTGGGACAGGAAACCTACGAGCAGTACTTC. V is TRBV2 and J is TRBJ2-7; 8 nucleotides match TRBD1. The CDR3 has 14 residues. The germline CDR1 and CDR2 sequences are SNHLY and FYNNEI. V trimming: 5 bases; J trimming: 2 bases; junction bases outside the gene matches: 5.

The chain couples TRBV7-8 to TRBJ1-2; D is possibly TRBD1 (5 bases). V was cut by 0 bases and J by 3 bases, with 8 bases left in between. Germline V gene sequence: CDR1 SGHVS, CDR2 FQNEAQ. The CDR3 runs to 14 residues. CDR3 in amino acids: CASSLAQDHYGYTF. CDR3 in DNA: TGTGCCAGCAGCTTAGCACAGGACCACTATGGCTACACCTTC.

The chain combines TRBV5-4 with TRBJ2-5, with D tentatively TRBD1 (5 bases). Germline V gene sequence: CDR1 SGHNT, CDR2 YYREEE (reference sequence). This CDR3 contains 14 residues. With 4 bases removed from V and 5 bases from J, the gap between germline ends came to 15 bases. The CDR3 loop is CASSLTTGQETQYF. CDR3 sequence (DNA): TGTGCCAGCAGCCTAACTACAGGTCAGGAGACCCAGTACTTC.

This clone was counted between two and nine times. The rearrangement joins TRBV30 to TRBJ2-4; 7 positions agree with TRBD2. V shed 2 bases and J 8 bases; nucleotides not matched to a gene: 3. The CDR3 consists of 12 residues. Germline loops: CDR1 GTSNPN, CDR2 SVGIG (reference sequence). CDR3 loop: CAWSPGRDIQYF. The CDR3 bases are TGTGCCTGGAGTCCGGGGAGGGACATTCAGTACTTC.

As to this clone: An end of the junction differs from the germline gene, which may be a read error. The chain recombines TRBV7-7 with TRBJ2-3; 7 bases are a match to TRBD2. The CDR3 is made up of 15 amino acids. CDR1 is SSHAT, CDR2 FNYEAQ, per germline (reference sequence). CDR3 in amino acids: CASSMTSLSTDTQYF. The CDR3 coding sequence is TGTGCTAGCAGCATGACTAGCCTATCCACAGATACGCAGTATTTT.

This clone came up a few times. V usage is TRBV7-3 and J usage is TRBJ1-6; TRBD1 aligns across 9 bases. The junction had 2 bases not matched to a gene; V was cut back by 1 base and J by 7 bases. This CDR3 comprises 15 residues. Germline assignment: CDR1 SGHTA and CDR2 FQGTGA. CDR3 protein: CASSLKGQGNSPLHF. CDR3 nucleotides: TGTGCCAGCAGCTTAAAGGGACAGGGAAATTCACCCCTCCACTTT.

The chain has TRBV2 and TRBJ2-1, with 7 nucleotides matching TRBD1. The germline V gene encodes CDR1 SNHLY and CDR2 FYNNEI. CDR3 size: 16 residues. J lost 3 bases, V lost 4 bases, and 9 bases had no gene match. The CDR3 region is CASSGDRDSLYNEQFF. The CDR3 bases are TGTGCCAGCAGTGGGGACCGGGACAGCCTCTACAATGAGCAGTTCTTC.

The chain combines TRBV18 with TRBJ2-3; 9 nucleotides align to TRBD2. The V gene end was trimmed by 9 bases and the J gene end by 4 bases; junction bases not matched to a gene: 11. Germline V gene sequence: CDR1 KGHSH, CDR2 LQKENI. This CDR3 is built from 15 residues. CDR3 protein: CASPEASGVADTQYF. The CDR3 DNA is TGTGCCAGTCCGGAGGCTAGCGGGGTGGCAGATACGCAGTATTTT.

The chain carries TRBV14 and TRBJ2-7; 10 nucleotides line up with TRBD2. The germline V gene has CDR1 SGHDN and CDR2 FVKESK. V shed 4 bases, J shed 4 bases, and the junction held 7 bases outside the gene matches. This CDR3 region has 15 residues. The CDR3 spells CASSRAGGIGYEQYF. As DNA, the CDR3 is TGTGCCAGCAGCCGAGCGGGAGGGATAGGGTACGAGCAGTACTTC.

The rearrangement uses TRBV27 and TRBJ1-2, with TRBD1 as a possible D gene (5 bases). Germline V CDR1 and CDR2: MNHEY, SMNVEV (reference sequence). The CDR3 runs to 16 residues. Trimming removed 3 bases at V and 5 bases at J, with 19 bases between. In DNA, the CDR3 is TGTGCCAGCAGTTTCCGGGGGTCGGGGGGAGGGTATGGCTACACCTTC. Translation: CASSFRGSGGGYGYTF.

The rearrangement links TRBV30 to TRBJ2-1, with 12 bases that match TRBD2. Germline-derived CDR1 and CDR2 are GTSNPN and SVGIG (reference sequence). With V trimmed by 7 bases and J by 5 bases, 9 bases remained unmatched. The CDR3 runs to 15 residues. The DNA for the CDR3 is TGTGCCTTACTCTCGACTAGCGGGGGAGACAATGAGCAGTTCTTC. It is translated as CALLSTSGGDNEQFF.

This clone has a handful of counts. This CDR3 reads CASSVGAAAPLHF. As DNA, the CDR3 is TGTGCCAGCAGCGTAGGGGCAGCCGCACCCCTCCACTTT. The V and J genes are TRBV9 and TRBJ1-6; D unresolved. Germline V gene data show CDR1 as SGDLS and CDR2 as YYNGEE. The CDR3 runs 13 residues. Trimming stripped 0 bases from V and 11 bases from J, with 9 bases between.

The V call is TRBV7-8, the J call TRBJ2-2; maybe TRBD2 (6 bases). Trimming pared 3 bases from V and 4 bases from J, leaving 12 bases between. The CDR3 length is 15 residues. Germline-derived CDR1 and CDR2 are SGHVS and FQNEAQ. CDR3 nucleotide sequence: TGTGCCAGCAGCTTCCGACTAGGTGGCACCGGGGAGCTGTTTTTT. Translating it yields CASSFRLGGTGELFF.

A few counts support this clone. The rearrangement joins TRBV15 to TRBJ1-2; TRBD1 might be the D (5 bases). The CDR3 has 15 residues. Germline CDR1 is LNHNV and CDR2 is YYDKDF (reference sequence). Trimming removed 2 bases at V and 8 bases at J, with 18 bases between. The CDR3 DNA sequence: TGTGCCACCAGCAGAAATGACAGAAGGAATTACGGCTACACCTTC. Encoded protein: CATSRNDRRNYGYTF. Full variable domain (outside the CDR3, taken from reference TRBV15 and TRBJ1-2): DAMVIQNPRYQVTQFGKPVTLSCSQTLNHNVMYWYQQKSSQAPKLLFHYYDKDFNNEADTPDNFQSRRPNTSFCFLDIRSPGLGDTAMYLCATSRNDRRNYGYTFGSGTRLTVV.

V gene TRBV6-6 combines with J gene TRBJ1-6; 10 nucleotides match TRBD1. V dropped 7 bases and J dropped 9; count of bases not matched to a gene: 6. CDR3 length: 14 residues. Germline-derived CDR1 and CDR2 are MNHNY and SVGAGI (reference sequence). The CDR3 reads CASTTGDRGSPLHF. CDR3 sequence (DNA): TGTGCCAGCACCACCGGGGACAGGGGTTCACCCCTCCACTTT.